The 10 T cell receptor beta chains below all came from one sample that was sequenced in a study of blood T cell repertoires in COVID-19. Clones were read by immunoSEQ multiplex PCR, and TCRdb kept only the in-frame ones, dropping some. The data show 650,000 to 800,000 clones, 85% to 90% seen once. Material: peripheral blood. These receptors were obtained from a woman younger than 35 with acute or convalescent COVID-19.

CDR3 DNA sequence: TGTGCCACCAGTGATTTGAAAGCGGGGGTCGTCCCCGGGGAGCTGTTTTTT. This translates into CATSDLKAGVVPGELFF. The V call is TRBV24-1, the J call TRBJ2-2, with 8 bases lining up with TRBD2. The germline V gene encodes CDR1 KGHDR and CDR2 SFDVKD. The CDR3 consists of 17 residues. The V and J ends lost 0 bases and 6 bases, in that order; junction bases with no gene match: 8.

This chain joins TRBV5-1 and TRBJ2-7; D not certain. The length of the CDR3 is 14 residues. V lost 1 base to trimming and J lost 0 bases, with 8 bases between them. The germline V gene has CDR1 SGHRS and CDR2 YFSETQ. The chain's CDR3 is CASSLYRSSYEQYF. The CDR3 DNA sequence: TGCGCCAGCAGCTTGTACAGAAGCTCCTACGAGCAGTACTTC.

This chain uses TRBV19 with TRBJ2-2, with TRBD1 matching 7 bases. Germline trimming cut 1 base from V and 1 base from J; bases unmatched to any gene: 3. The CDR3 covers 16 residues. Looked up from germline, CDR1 is LNHDA and CDR2 is SQIVND (reference sequence). CDR3 bases: TGTGCCAGTAGTATAGTTTACAGGGGGAACACCGGGGAGCTGTTTTTT. The encoded protein is CASSIVYRGNTGELFF.

The V and J genes are TRBV2 and TRBJ1-3; tentative D call: TRBD1 (6 bases). The V end lost 5 bases, the J end lost 0 bases, and 14 bases lay between the germline ends. From germline, CDR1 is SNHLY and CDR2 FYNNEI. The CDR3 extends over 16 amino acids. CDR3 region: CASSLGQINSGNTIYF. CDR3 nucleotides: TGTGCCAGCAGTCTCGGACAGATCAACTCTGGAAACACCATATATTTT.

The DNA of the CDR3 is TGCGCCAGCAGCGAAAACCCGGGGGGACAGGGCTACGAGCAGTACTTC. Translation: CASSENPGGQGYEQYF. V gene TRBV4-1 combines with J gene TRBJ2-7; 9 nucleotides agree with TRBD1. The V gene's germline CDR1 is MGHRA and CDR2 YSYEKL. V was clipped by 5 bases and J by 3 bases; unmatched bases: 11. The CDR3 runs to 16 residues.

The chain recombines TRBV7-9 with TRBJ1-3; D ambiguous. Trimming stripped 3 bases from V and 2 bases from J, with 8 bases between. The length of the CDR3 is 14 residues. Germline assignment: CDR1 SEHNR and CDR2 FQNEAQ (reference sequence). The CDR3 spells CASSLRATGNTIYF. The DNA of the CDR3 is TGTGCCAGCAGCTTGCGGGCTACTGGAAACACCATATATTTT.

This clone was counted a few times. The chain carries TRBV7-8 and TRBJ1-1, with no clear D. Germline CDR1 SGHVS, CDR2 FQNEAQ. The CDR3 is made up of 14 amino acids. Trimming left V 1 base short and J 4 bases short, with 10 bases between. CDR3 sequence reads: CASSLGRRSTEAFF. The CDR3 coding sequence is TGTGCCAGCAGCTTAGGAAGGCGGAGCACTGAAGCTTTCTTT.

The chain recombines TRBV19 with TRBJ1-2; D gene uncertain. Germline V CDR1 and CDR2: LNHDA, SQIVND (reference sequence). Trimming stripped 5 bases from V and 2 bases from J, with 15 bases between. There are 15 residues in the CDR3. The CDR3 DNA is TGTGCCAGTAGTTCCTTTTTGGGCACGAACTATGGCTACACCTTC. Translation gives CASSSFLGTNYGYTF.

This clone has more than one count but fewer than ten. This chain connects TRBV19 to TRBJ2-6, with a tentative D call TRBD1 (5 bases). The V gene lost 3 bases and the J gene lost 0 bases, with 9 bases spanning the gap. In germline, CDR1 is LNHDA, CDR2 SQIVND (reference sequence). CDR3 length: 16 amino acids. Here the CDR3 reads CASSIDRGSGANVLTF. CDR3 nucleotide sequence: TGTGCCAGTAGTATCGATAGGGGCTCTGGGGCCAACGTCCTGACTTTC.

The rearrangement uses TRBV7-2 and TRBJ1-2; TRBD1 matches 11 bases. CDR3 length: 14 amino acids. Trimming took 4 bases from V and 7 from J; bases not matched to a gene: 5. The germline V gene has CDR1 SGHTA and CDR2 FQGNSA. The CDR3 is CASSSRTGGSGYTF. CDR3 in DNA: TGTGCCAGCAGCTCCCGGACAGGGGGCTCTGGCTACACCTTC.